Presented here are 17 T cell receptor beta chains from one specimen sequenced in a study of CD8 T cells in Susac syndrome. The RNA input was roughly 0.45 to 1 ug, and it was reverse transcribed with random hexamers. TCRdb processed the immunoSEQ multiplex PCR reads anew with MiXCR; each CDR3 protein has one entry. The table has about 140,000 distinct CDR3 sequences, 94% seen once; the top ten hold over 0.25%. Sequencing was carried out using CD8+ T cells from PBMCs. These TCRs come from a human donor in good health.

The count of this clonotype is one. This chain's CDR3 is CASSLSRGNYGYTF. The CDR3, as DNA: TGTGCCAGCAGTTTATCGAGGGGGAACTATGGCTACACCTTC. V usage is TRBV27 and J usage is TRBJ1-2; TRBD1 might be the D (6 bases). Germline CDR1 and CDR2: MNHEY and SMNVEV (reference sequence). Trimming cost V 0 bases and J 2 bases, with 7 bases left between them. CDR3 length: 14 residues.

V and J are TRBV19 and TRBJ2-2; D unresolved. The CDR3 consists of 11 residues. Trimming removed 3 bases from V and 7 bases from J, with 3 bases in between. Germline lookup yields CDR1 LNHDA and CDR2 SQIVND (reference sequence). This CDR3 reads CASSMVGELFF. The CDR3 bases are TGTGCCAGTAGTATGGTCGGGGAGCTGTTTTTT.

This clonotype was seen only once. CDR3 DNA: TGTGCCAGCAGCTCCCACCGGGAGGCCTCGTACGAGCAGTACTTC. Its translation is CASSSHREASYEQYF. The chain joins TRBV9 to TRBJ2-7; 7 bases line up with TRBD2. This CDR3 has 15 residues. Germline assignment: CDR1 SGDLS and CDR2 YYNGEE. V gave up 4 bases and J gave up 4 bases; unmatched junction bases: 11.

This clonotype was observed a single time. V is TRBV29-1 and J is TRBJ2-7, with 11 bases that match TRBD2. Per germline, CDR1 SQVTM and CDR2 ANQGSEA. The CDR3 runs to 12 residues. V lost 1 base and J lost 7; bases outside the gene matches: 0. The CDR3 sequence is CSVEGTSGEQYF. The DNA for the CDR3 is TGCAGCGTTGAAGGGACTAGCGGGGAGCAGTACTTC.

The chain combines TRBV6-5 with TRBJ1-2; D gene unclear. The V gene lost 7 bases and the J gene lost 0 bases, with 9 bases spanning the gap. This CDR3 has 13 residues. CDR1 is MNHEY, CDR2 SVGAGI, per germline. CDR3 DNA sequence: TGTGCCAGCAACACCGGAGCTAACTATGGCTACACCTTC. This translates into CASNTGANYGYTF.

The rearrangement links TRBV29-1 to TRBJ1-1; D is uncertain. Germline V CDR1 and CDR2: SQVTM, ANQGSEA. This CDR3 region has 13 residues. V lost 0 bases and J 1 base, leaving 6 bases between the germline ends. The CDR3 loop is CSVEDGKNTEAFF. CDR3 bases: TGCAGCGTTGAAGATGGAAAGAACACTGAAGCTTTCTTT.

In DNA, the CDR3 is TGTGCCAGCAGCAAAATTGCTCTGGGGGAGACCCAGTACTTC. Its protein is CASSKIALGETQYF. This chain connects TRBV21-1 to TRBJ2-5. TRBV21-1 is given as a pseudogene. CDR3 length: 14 residues.

The J gene is TRBJ2-2, the V gene TRBV9; a weak D match, TRBD2 (6 bases). V lost 2 bases to trimming and J lost 4 bases, with 18 bases between them. CDR3 length: 17 amino acids. Germline V gene data show CDR1 as SGDLS and CDR2 as YYNGEE. In DNA form, the CDR3 reads TGTGCCAGCAGCGTTGCTCTCTCCGCGGGAAGCACCGGGGAGCTGTTTTTT. This codes for CASSVALSAGSTGELFF.

The V call is TRBV9, the J call TRBJ1-2; D is unclear. Trimming took 6 bases from V and 4 from J, leaving 13 bases between them. This CDR3 has 13 amino acids. Germline V gene lookup returns CDR1 SGDLS and CDR2 YYNGEE. CDR3 protein: CASTPAGVYGYTF. DNA for the CDR3: TGTGCCAGCACCCCGGCCGGGGTCTATGGCTACACCTTC.

The J gene is TRBJ1-2, the V gene TRBV12-3 or TRBV12-4; 7 nucleotides agree with TRBD1. The junction had 6 bases not matched to a gene; V was cut back by 2 bases and J by 3 bases. The CDR3 covers 15 residues. In DNA form, the CDR3 reads TGTGCCAGCAGTTTAACCGCAGGGGGGGACTATGGCTACACCTTC. Its translation: CASSLTAGGDYGYTF.

V gene TRBV4-2 combines with J gene TRBJ1-1, with 11 bases that match TRBD1. The junction had 6 bases not matched to a gene; V was cut back by 4 bases and J by 5 bases. This CDR3 is built from 15 residues. Germline CDR1 is LGHNA and CDR2 is YNFKEQ. CDR3 in amino acids: CASSPKDRGLTEAFF. In DNA form, the CDR3 reads TGTGCCAGCAGCCCCAAGGACAGGGGGCTTACTGAAGCTTTCTTT.

This chain links TRBV2 with TRBJ2-7, with 8 positions matching TRBD2. The CDR3 loop spans 14 amino acids. The germline V gene has CDR1 SNHLY and CDR2 FYNNEI. V lost 4 bases and J lost 3; bases outside the gene matches: 5. The CDR3 bases are TGTGCCAGCAGTGGTAGCGGGGCCCTCTACGAGCAGTACTTC. This sequence encodes CASSGSGALYEQYF.

The chain's CDR3 is CSVEGQGSTDTQYF. CDR3 bases: TGCAGCGTGGAGGGACAGGGGAGCACAGATACGCAGTATTTT. This rearrangement joins TRBV29-1 to TRBJ2-3, with TRBD1 matching over 10 bases. Germline V gene sequence: CDR1 SQVTM, CDR2 ANQGSEA. The CDR3 is 14 amino acids. The V and J ends lost 6 bases and 0 bases, in that order; junction bases with no gene match: 3.

This chain connects TRBV7-3 to TRBJ2-2; perhaps TRBD2 as D (5 bases). The CDR3 loop spans 15 amino acids. V dropped 5 bases and J dropped 3 bases, with 13 bases sitting between them. The germline CDR1 and CDR2 sequences are SGHTA and FQGTGA. The CDR3 protein is CASSPPRGYTGELFF. The CDR3 region has the DNA TGTGCCAGCAGCCCCCCCCGGGGATACACCGGGGAGCTGTTTTTT.

The genes are TRBV5-4 and TRBJ2-4, with TRBD1 as a possible D gene (6 bases). CDR1 is SGHNT, CDR2 YYREEE, per germline (reference sequence). Trimming shortened V by 3 bases and J by 1 base, and 14 bases separated the two germline ends. This CDR3 is 16 amino acids long. The DNA of the CDR3 is TGTGCCAGCAGCTCCGGACAGCTTCTGGCCAAAAACATTCAGTACTTC. This translates into CASSSGQLLAKNIQYF.

This rearrangement joins TRBV3-1 to TRBJ2-7; D may be TRBD2 (5 bases). V lost 4 bases and J lost 1, with 8 bases in between. Germline V gives CDR1 LGHDT, CDR2 YNNKEL (reference sequence). CDR3 length equals 13 residues. CDR3 in amino acids: CASSPADSYEQYF. The CDR3 coding sequence is TGTGCCAGCAGCCCAGCGGATTCCTACGAGCAGTACTTC.

The chain joins TRBV27 to TRBJ2-3; D tentatively fits TRBD1 or TRBD2 (6 bases each). Trimming left V 1 base short and J 3 bases short, with 11 bases between. The V gene's germline CDR1 is MNHEY and CDR2 SMNVEV (reference sequence). The CDR3 extends over 15 amino acids. The CDR3: CASSLFGGGTDTQYF. DNA of the CDR3: TGTGCCAGCAGTTTATTCGGGGGCGGGACAGATACGCAGTATTTT.